This TCR beta chain was recovered during a study of Graves' ophthalmopathy and Graves' hyperthyroidism. Under 3 months in duration, the ophthalmopathy in affected donors had moderate-to-severe activity, CAS ≥3 and NOSPECS ≥4. Germline loops: CDR1 SGHNT, CDR2 YYREEE (reference sequence). The CDR3 runs to 15 residues. Scientists amplified the TCR beta CDR3 regions from RNA transcripts. The library came from an HTBI-primed first-round RT-PCR and a second-round multiplex PCR. TCRdb redid the calling of the multiplex PCR reads with MiXCR, one entry per CDR3 protein. The table records around 660,000 distinct CDR3 sequences, about 38% of them present only once. Worth noting for this clonotype: The junction does not match germline at one end; this may be a read error.

Sequenced material: peripheral blood. This receptor was taken from an adult man with Graves' ophthalmopathy. V is TRBV5-4 and J is TRBJ2-7; 7 bases are a match to TRBD1. CDR3 residues: CASSLLGTDSDEQYF. CDR3 coding DNA: TGTGCCAGCAGTCTTCTCGGGACAGACTCCGACGAGCAGTACTTC.